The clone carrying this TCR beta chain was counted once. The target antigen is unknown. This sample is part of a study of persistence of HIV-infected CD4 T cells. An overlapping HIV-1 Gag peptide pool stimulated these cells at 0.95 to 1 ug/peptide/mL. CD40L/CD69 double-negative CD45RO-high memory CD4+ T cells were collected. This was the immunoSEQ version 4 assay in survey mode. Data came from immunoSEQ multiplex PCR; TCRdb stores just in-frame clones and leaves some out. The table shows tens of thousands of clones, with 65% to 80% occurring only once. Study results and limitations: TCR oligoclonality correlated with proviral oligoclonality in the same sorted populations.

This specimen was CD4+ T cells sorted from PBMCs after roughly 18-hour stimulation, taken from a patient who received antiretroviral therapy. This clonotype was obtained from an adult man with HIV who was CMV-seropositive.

DNA of the CDR3: TGTGCCAGTAGTATAATGGGGATGTGGTCGGATGGCTACACCTTC. Protein sequence: CASSIMGMWSDGYTF. J is TRBJ1-2 and V is TRBV19; the D is unclear. The CDR3 has 15 residues. Trimming took 2 bases from V and 6 from J, leaving 16 bases between them. CDR1 and CDR2 (germline): LNHDA, SQIVND (reference sequence).